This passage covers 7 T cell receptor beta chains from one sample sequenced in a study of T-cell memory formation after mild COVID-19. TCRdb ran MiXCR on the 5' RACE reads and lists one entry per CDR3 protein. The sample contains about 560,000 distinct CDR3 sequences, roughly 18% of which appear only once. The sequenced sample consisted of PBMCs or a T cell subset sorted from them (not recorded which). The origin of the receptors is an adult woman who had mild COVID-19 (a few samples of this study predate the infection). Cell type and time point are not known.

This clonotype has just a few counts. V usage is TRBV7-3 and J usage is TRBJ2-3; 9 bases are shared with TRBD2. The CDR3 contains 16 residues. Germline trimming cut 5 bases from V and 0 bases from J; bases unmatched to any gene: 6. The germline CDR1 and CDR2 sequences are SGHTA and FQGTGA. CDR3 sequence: CASSPGTSHSTDTQYF. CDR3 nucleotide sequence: TGTGCCAGCAGCCCCGGGACTAGCCATAGCACAGATACGCAGTATTTT.

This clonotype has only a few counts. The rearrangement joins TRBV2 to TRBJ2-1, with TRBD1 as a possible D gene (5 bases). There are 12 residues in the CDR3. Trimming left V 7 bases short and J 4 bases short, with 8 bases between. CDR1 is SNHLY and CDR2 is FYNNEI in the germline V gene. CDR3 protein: CASIGVYNEQFF. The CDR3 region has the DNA TGTGCCAGCATAGGGGTATACAATGAGCAGTTCTTC.

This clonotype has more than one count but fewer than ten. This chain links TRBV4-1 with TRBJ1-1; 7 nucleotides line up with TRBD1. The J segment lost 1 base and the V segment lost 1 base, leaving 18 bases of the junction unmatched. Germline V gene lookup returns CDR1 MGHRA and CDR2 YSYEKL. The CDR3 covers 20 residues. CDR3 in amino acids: CASSQGIRLRGRGSNTEAFF. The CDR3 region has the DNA TGCGCCAGCAGCCAAGGGATTAGACTGAGGGGGCGAGGGTCGAACACTGAAGCTTTCTTT.

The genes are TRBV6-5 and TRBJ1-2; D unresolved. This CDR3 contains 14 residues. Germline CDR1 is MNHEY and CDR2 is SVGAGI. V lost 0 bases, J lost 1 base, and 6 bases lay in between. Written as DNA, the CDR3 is TGTGCCAGCAGTTACTCGAGAGATAACTATGGCTACACCTTC. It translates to CASSYSRDNYGYTF.

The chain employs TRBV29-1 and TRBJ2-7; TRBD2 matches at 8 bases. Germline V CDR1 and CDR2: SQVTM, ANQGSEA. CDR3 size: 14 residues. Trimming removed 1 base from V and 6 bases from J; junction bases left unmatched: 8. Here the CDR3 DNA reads TGCAGCGTTGAAGGCCCGGGACTAGATACCGAGCAGTACTTC. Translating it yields CSVEGPGLDTEQYF.

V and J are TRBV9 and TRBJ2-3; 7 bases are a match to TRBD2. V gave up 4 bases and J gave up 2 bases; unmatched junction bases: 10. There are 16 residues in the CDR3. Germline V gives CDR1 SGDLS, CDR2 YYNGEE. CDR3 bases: TGTGCCAGCAGCCCCTATGGGGGGGAGGACACAGATACGCAGTATTTT. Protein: CASSPYGGEDTDTQYF.

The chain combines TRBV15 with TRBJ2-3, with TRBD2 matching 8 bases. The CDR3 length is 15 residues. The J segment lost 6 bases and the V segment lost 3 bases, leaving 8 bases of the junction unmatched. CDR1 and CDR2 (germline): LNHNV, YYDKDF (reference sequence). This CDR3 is CATSRLSGGADTQYF. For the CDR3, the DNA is TGTGCCACCAGCAGGCTATCCGGGGGGGCGGATACGCAGTATTTT.